This TCR beta chain came from a study of blood T cell repertoires in COVID-19. Study overall: COVID-19 samples collected from the United States, Italy and Spain covered acute and convalescent phases. PBMCs, B-cell-depleted T cells, or T cells were the source of the cDNA or gDNA that made up the material.

This clone appeared a single time. The junction departs from the called germline gene at one end, perhaps through a read error. Original analysis: Reference gene primer amplification in the assay estimated nucleated cell counts. Measured with immunoSEQ multiplex PCR; TCRdb has only the in-frame clones, and not every one. V, J and clone size are taken as reported in that table, and D and trimming were inferred from the DNA itself. The table includes about 78,000 clones, around nine tenths detected once. The sample taken for sequencing was peripheral blood. The TCR comes from a man aged 45-65 years with active or convalescent COVID-19.

The CDR3 reads CAGSPDTAGNTIYF. Written as DNA, the CDR3 is TGTGCCGGCAGCCCTGACACGGCCGGAAACACCATATATTTT. V usage is TRBV3-1 (or the pseudogene TRBV3-2) and J usage is TRBJ1-3, with D unresolved. Germline CDR1 reads LGHDT; CDR2 reads YNNKEL (reference sequence). The CDR3 totals 14 residues.